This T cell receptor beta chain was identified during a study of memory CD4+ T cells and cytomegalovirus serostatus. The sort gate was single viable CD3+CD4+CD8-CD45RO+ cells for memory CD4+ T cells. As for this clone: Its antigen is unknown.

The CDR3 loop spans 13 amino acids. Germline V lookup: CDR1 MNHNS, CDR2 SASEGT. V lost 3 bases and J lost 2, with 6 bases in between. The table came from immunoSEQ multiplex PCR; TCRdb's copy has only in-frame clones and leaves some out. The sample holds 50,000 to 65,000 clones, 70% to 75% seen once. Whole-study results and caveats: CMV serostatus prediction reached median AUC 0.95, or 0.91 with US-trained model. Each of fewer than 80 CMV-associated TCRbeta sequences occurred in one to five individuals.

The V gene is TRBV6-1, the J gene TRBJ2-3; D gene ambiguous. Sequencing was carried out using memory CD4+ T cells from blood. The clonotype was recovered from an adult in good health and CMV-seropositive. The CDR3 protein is CASSEVATDTQYF. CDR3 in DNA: TGTGCCAGCAGTGAGGTCGCCACAGATACGCAGTATTTT.